Following are 12 T cell receptor beta chains from one sample sequenced in a study of T cell responses to AZD1222 COVID-19 vaccine. Method: immunoSEQ multiplex PCR; TCRdb's copy keeps in-frame clones and lacks some. The sample shows some 130,000 clones, 90% of them seen only once. This specimen consisted of peripheral blood, obtained on day 0 of AZD1222 vaccination. The receptors stem from an adult in good health.

This chain joins TRBV5-8 and TRBJ2-5, with TRBD2 matching 8 bases. V trimming: 1 base; J trimming: 4 bases; junction bases outside the gene matches: 12. This CDR3 is 17 amino acids long. The germline CDR1 and CDR2 sequences are SGHTS and YDEGEE. The CDR3 coding sequence is TGTGCCAGCAGCTTGAGCACCGGGGGGGCCTTTGGAGAGACCCAGTACTTC. It yields the protein CASSLSTGGAFGETQYF.

The chain joins TRBV15 to TRBJ1-4; D is unclear. This CDR3 has 12 amino acids. The germline CDR1 and CDR2 sequences are LNHNV and YYDKDF (reference sequence). V was pared by 3 bases and J by 5 bases, with 4 bases between. CDR3 sequence reads: CATSSLNEKLFF. In DNA, the CDR3 is TGTGCCACCAGCAGCCTCAATGAAAAACTGTTTTTT. The full variable domain, its missing parts supplied by reference TRBV15 and TRBJ1-4, is DAMVIQNPRYQVTQFGKPVTLSCSQTLNHNVMYWYQQKSSQAPKLLFHYYDKDFNNEADTPDNFQSRRPNTSFCFLDIRSPGLGDTAMYLCATSSLNEKLFFGSGTQLSVL.

The chain carries TRBV2 and TRBJ2-1; TRBD1 is a possible D gene (6 bases). V dropped 1 base and J dropped 6 bases, with 10 bases sitting between them. Looked up from germline, CDR1 is SNHLY and CDR2 is FYNNEI. The CDR3 covers 14 residues. The DNA for the CDR3 is TGTGCCAGCAGTGAAGTTGGGGGCGGCAATGAGCAGTTCTTC. Protein product: CASSEVGGGNEQFF.

This chain uses TRBV10-3 with TRBJ1-2; the D gene is possibly TRBD1 (5 bases). The CDR3 is 15 amino acids. The germline V and J ends were trimmed by 2 bases and 3 bases, with 13 bases remaining between them. From germline, CDR1 is ENHRY and CDR2 SYGVKD. The CDR3 DNA sequence: TGTGCCATCAGTGAGATTGGGGACGGGGACTATGGCTACACCTTC. As protein: CAISEIGDGDYGYTF.

The V gene is TRBV30, the J gene TRBJ2-7, with D possibly matching TRBD1 (5 bases). The length of the CDR3 is 13 residues. The V gene lost 3 bases and the J gene lost 3 bases, with 12 bases spanning the gap. CDR1 and CDR2 (germline): GTSNPN, SVGIG (reference sequence). As DNA, the CDR3 is TGTGCCTGGAGCGGTACAGGCTACTACGAGCAGTACTTC. It yields the protein CAWSGTGYYEQYF. The variable domain in full, with the rest retrieved from reference TRBV30 and TRBJ2-7, is SQTIHQWPATLVQPVGSPLSLECTVEGTSNPNLYWYRQAAGRGLQLLFYSVGIGQISSEVPQNLSASRPQDRQFILSSKKLLLSDSGFYLCAWSGTGYYEQYFGPGTRLTVT.

The rearrangement uses TRBV24-1 and TRBJ2-2; D may be TRBD1 (5 bases). This CDR3 has 14 amino acids. V lost 6 bases and J lost 3, with 10 bases in between. Germline V gene sequence: CDR1 KGHDR, CDR2 SFDVKD. CDR3 DNA sequence: TGTGCCACCAGTTTTAGGGGTGACACCGGGGAGCTGTTTTTT. Encoded protein: CATSFRGDTGELFF.

J is TRBJ2-1 and V is TRBV9; TRBD2 agrees at 8 bases. Germline CDR1 SGDLS, CDR2 YYNGEE. Trimming at V came to 2 bases and at J to 7 bases, leaving 5 bases not matched to a gene. This CDR3 has 14 amino acids. The CDR3 DNA follows: TGTGCCAGCAGCGTGGGCGGGGGGAGAAATGAGCAGTTCTTC. Residues: CASSVGGGRNEQFF.

CDR3 DNA: TGCGCCAGCAGCGCCCTTTTTGAAAGACTAGCGGGGACCCGAACTCGGAACACCGGGGAGCTGTTTTTT. It specifies CASSALFERLAGTRTRNTGELFF. The rearrangement joins TRBV5-1 to TRBJ2-2, with TRBD2 matching 11 bases. CDR1 is SGHRS, CDR2 YFSETQ, per germline. The CDR3 has 23 residues. J gave up 1 base and V 4 bases, and 24 bases lay outside the gene matches.

Turning to this clone: The same CDR3 arises from other DNA sequences in this sample as well. V usage is TRBV10-3 and J usage is TRBJ1-2; D is unclear. Trimming pared 0 bases from V and 8 bases from J, leaving 7 bases between. The germline V gene has CDR1 ENHRY and CDR2 SYGVKD. This CDR3 spans 12 amino acids. The CDR3 here is CAISESGYGYTF. Here the CDR3 DNA reads TGTGCCATCAGTGAGTCGGGTTACGGCTACACCTTC.

The chain couples TRBV5-4 to TRBJ1-2; D gene unclear. CDR1 and CDR2 (germline): SGHNT, YYREEE (reference sequence). The V end lost 4 bases, the J end lost 4 bases, and 11 bases lay between the germline ends. This CDR3 is built from 13 residues. The CDR3 sequence is CASSKDGSYGYTF. DNA of the CDR3: TGTGCCAGCAGCAAGGACGGCAGCTATGGCTACACCTTC.

The count of this clone is one. Within the sample, other DNA sequences also encode this same CDR3. The chain employs TRBV3-1 (or the pseudogene TRBV3-2) and TRBJ1-5; D uncertain. This CDR3 has 13 residues. The V end lost 1 base, the J end lost 7 bases, and 8 bases lay between the germline ends. Per the germline V gene, CDR1 is LGHDT and CDR2 is YNNKEL (reference sequence). The DNA for the CDR3 is TGTGCCAGCAGCCAAGGGTTGGGACAGCCCCAGCATTTT. It specifies CASSQGLGQPQHF.

The chain employs TRBV28 and TRBJ1-4; D is ambiguous. This CDR3 has 13 amino acids. V lost 3 bases to trimming and J lost 8 bases, with 10 bases between them. CDR1 and CDR2 from the germline V gene are MDHEN and SYDVKM. Here the CDR3 reads CASSLERREKLFF. Written as DNA, the CDR3 is TGTGCCAGCAGTTTGGAAAGACGCGAAAAACTGTTTTTT.